This T cell receptor beta chain was recorded in a study of cytomegalovirus exposure and HLA in healthy donors. Study-wide results and caveats: The study designated 160 or so TCR beta chains cytomegalovirus-associated. Trimming of TCR beta V- and J-genes showed a link, identified in a later analysis, to a missense DCLRE1C variant.

A word on this clone: Antigen specificity is unknown.

V was cut by 7 bases and J by 2 bases, with 21 bases left in between. CDR1 MNHEY and CDR2 SMNVEV come from the germline V gene (reference sequence). The CDR3 runs 16 residues. 13 Jbeta primers and 60 Vbeta primers were used for the PCR. This table comes from immunoSEQ multiplex PCR, and its TCRdb copy is limited to in-frame clones, with some not included. The table has some 120,000 clones, around 84% seen once; the top ten hold 2.5% to 3.5%. Sequences were obtained from PBMCs. This clonotype originated in a woman between 18 and 29 years old in good health and CMV-seropositive. The chain links TRBV27 to TRBJ2-7; perhaps TRBD1 as D (6 bases). Here the CDR3 reads CASTQPPGHEPYEQYF. Here the CDR3 DNA reads TGTGCCAGCACCCAACCCCCGGGACACGAACCCTACGAGCAGTACTTC.